The entry below gives a single T cell receptor beta chain sequence along with its context. The sample belongs to a study of blood T cell repertoires in COVID-19. Study-level information: Samples came from the United States, Italy and Spain, spanning acute and convalescent COVID-19.

Original data processing: Estimation of nucleated cell counts was performed using reference gene primer amplification. Data came from immunoSEQ multiplex PCR; TCRdb stores just in-frame clones and leaves some out. Clonal size and the V and J genes are those of that table, whereas D and trimming came from the DNA. The table includes approximately 230,000 clones, around 88% detected once. Germline CDR1 is KGHDR and CDR2 is SFDVKD. Trimming shortened V by 5 bases and J by 1 base, and 10 bases separated the two germline ends. The CDR3 has 15 amino acids. The chain combines TRBV24-1 with TRBJ2-2, with D possibly matching TRBD1 (5 bases). The sequence derives from a man older than 75 with acute or convalescent COVID-19. Sequencing used peripheral blood. CDR3 in amino acids: CATSVRGRNTGELFF. The CDR3, as DNA: TGTGCCACCAGTGTTAGGGGCCGGAACACCGGGGAGCTGTTTTTT.